These T cell receptor beta chains were read from a single sample in a study of response to subunit inactivated influenza vaccine. MiXCR was run by TCRdb on the RT-PCR reads, yielding one entry per CDR3 protein. The sample holds around 530,000 distinct CDR3 sequences, roughly 12% seen once. This material consisted of PBMCs from blood, taken on the day of vaccination. These receptors were taken from a man between 50 and 59 years old who received an inactivated influenza vaccine. Both conserved end residues are part of each CDR3. A D gene is named only where the DNA matches it firmly. The size of a clone is reported for some rows only, either as once, few or many, or as a class for expanded clones.

clone_size: -; v_call: TRBV20-1; d_call: TRBD1; j_call: TRBJ2-2; cdr3_nt: TGCTGTGCTAAAGGGACAGGGGGCGCGAACACCGGGGAGCTGTTTTTT; cdr3_aa: CCAKGTGGANTGELFF
clone_size: few; v_call: TRBV7-2; d_call: -; j_call: TRBJ2-5; cdr3_nt: TGTGCCAGCAGCCCTCGACAGGCGATGCAGACCCAGTACTTC; cdr3_aa: CASSPRQAMQTQYF
clone_size: many; v_call: TRBV20-1; d_call: -; j_call: TRBJ1-2; cdr3_nt: TGCAGTGCTAGTCCAGCGGCCACTGGCTACACCTTC; cdr3_aa: CSASPAATGYTF
clone_size: once; v_call: TRBV5-1; d_call: -; j_call: TRBJ2-3; cdr3_nt: TGCGCCAGCAGCTTAACAGGGGCCGGGAGGTATTTT; cdr3_aa: CASSLTGAGRYF
clone_size: many; v_call: TRBV29-1; d_call: -; j_call: TRBJ2-1; cdr3_nt: TGCAGCGTTGAAGATCTTGAAGGGTGGGCTACCCATGAGCAGTTCTTC; cdr3_aa: CSVEDLEGWATHEQFF
clone_size: few; v_call: TRBV11-2; d_call: TRBD2; j_call: TRBJ2-2; cdr3_nt: TGTGCCAGCAGCTTAGGACTAGCGGGAGTTCAATTTACCGGGGAGCTGTTTTTT; cdr3_aa: CASSLGLAGVQFTGELFF
clone_size: few; v_call: TRBV5-1; d_call: -; j_call: TRBJ2-7; cdr3_nt: TGCGCCAGCAGCGCAAGGGGCTACGAGCAGTACTTC; cdr3_aa: CASSARGYEQYF
clone_size: -; v_call: TRBV6-1; d_call: -; j_call: TRBJ2-5; cdr3_nt: TGTGCCAGCAGTGAAGTAGACTTGCAAGAGACCCAGTACTTC; cdr3_aa: CASSEVDLQETQYF
clone_size: few; v_call: TRBV12-3/TRBV12-4; d_call: -; j_call: TRBJ2-5; cdr3_nt: TGTGCCAGCAGTCTCTCGACGGGGATGGGGACCCAGTACTTC; cdr3_aa: CASSLSTGMGTQYF
clone_size: few; v_call: TRBV7-2; d_call: -; j_call: TRBJ1-2; cdr3_nt: TGTGCCAGCAGCTTAGAAGGGGCTGGCTACACCTTC; cdr3_aa: CASSLEGAGYTF
clone_size: -; v_call: TRBV6-5; d_call: TRBD1; j_call: TRBJ2-7; cdr3_nt: TGTGCCAGCAGTTACTCGGACAGGGCTGGCTACGAGCAGTACTTC; cdr3_aa: CASSYSDRAGYEQYF
clone_size: many; v_call: TRBV7-3; d_call: TRBD2; j_call: TRBJ2-1; cdr3_nt: TGTGCCAGCAGCTTATCCCTAGCGGGACGTGAGCAGTTCTTC; cdr3_aa: CASSLSLAGREQFF
clone_size: many; v_call: TRBV28; d_call: TRBD2; j_call: TRBJ2-7; cdr3_nt: TGTGCCAGCAGTTCCCTAGGGCGGGGGGCCTACGAGCAGTACTTC; cdr3_aa: CASSSLGRGAYEQYF
clone_size: few; v_call: TRBV9; d_call: -; j_call: TRBJ2-2; cdr3_nt: TGTGCCAGCAGCGTAGCCGTGGGGACGAACACCGGGGAGCTGTTTTTT; cdr3_aa: CASSVAVGTNTGELFF
clone_size: -; v_call: TRBV11-2; d_call: TRBD1; j_call: TRBJ2-7; cdr3_nt: TGTGCCAGCACCCTCACCGGAACCGGGACAGGGGGCCACGAGCAGTACTTC; cdr3_aa: CASTLTGTGTGGHEQYF
clone_size: -; v_call: TRBV5-1; d_call: -; j_call: TRBJ2-5; cdr3_nt: TGCGCCAGCAGTTCCACCACGGGGGGCGCAGAGACCCAGTACTTC; cdr3_aa: CASSSTTGGAETQYF
clone_size: many; v_call: TRBV19; d_call: -; j_call: TRBJ2-1; cdr3_nt: TGTGCCAGTAGTACGGGCCGAGCGGGTGAGCAGTTCTTC; cdr3_aa: CASSTGRAGEQFF
clone_size: few; v_call: TRBV12-3/TRBV12-4; d_call: -; j_call: TRBJ1-1; cdr3_nt: TGTGCCAGCAGCCCGCGGGGCCGAGGATTGAAAGCTTTCTTT; cdr3_aa: CASSPRGRGLKAFF
clone_size: -; v_call: TRBV6-5; d_call: -; j_call: TRBJ2-2; cdr3_nt: TGTGCCAGCAGTTCGCTGGTTTACGCGGAGGCCAACACCGGGGAGCTGTTTTTT; cdr3_aa: CASSSLVYAEANTGELFF
clone_size: many; v_call: TRBV3-1; d_call: -; j_call: TRBJ1-1; cdr3_nt: TGTGCCAGCAGTCAGGGCCTGAACACTGAAGCTTTCTTT; cdr3_aa: CASSQGLNTEAFF
clone_size: -; v_call: TRBV9; d_call: -; j_call: TRBJ2-3; cdr3_nt: TGTGCCAGCAGCGTAACACCGAGTAGCCCAGATACGCAGTATTTT; cdr3_aa: CASSVTPSSPDTQYF
clone_size: -; v_call: TRBV7-2; d_call: -; j_call: TRBJ2-1; cdr3_nt: TGTGCCAGCAGCAGGGGTGCGGCGAGCGGAAACAATGAGCAGTTCTTC; cdr3_aa: CASSRGAASGNNEQFF
clone_size: many; v_call: TRBV12-3/TRBV12-4; d_call: -; j_call: TRBJ2-7; cdr3_nt: TGTGCCAGCAGTGGACGGTGGGGTTCGTACGAGCAGTACTTC; cdr3_aa: CASSGRWGSYEQYF
clone_size: many; v_call: TRBV6-1; d_call: -; j_call: TRBJ2-7; cdr3_nt: TGTGCCAGCAGTACCAGCATCGGACGGCCCTACGAGCAGTACTTC; cdr3_aa: CASSTSIGRPYEQYF
clone_size: few; v_call: TRBV20-1; d_call: -; j_call: TRBJ2-1; cdr3_nt: TGCAGTGCTAGAAGGGATAGCCGATGGGAGTTCTTC; cdr3_aa: CSARRDSRWEFF
clone_size: -; v_call: TRBV6-2/TRBV6-3; d_call: TRBD1; j_call: TRBJ1-1; cdr3_nt: TGTGCCAGCAGTGACTGGACAGGTAACACTGAAGCTTTCTTT; cdr3_aa: CASSDWTGNTEAFF
clone_size: many; v_call: TRBV5-6; d_call: -; j_call: TRBJ1-5; cdr3_nt: TGTGCCAGCAGCTTGGGCAGGGGAGATCAGCCCCAGCATTTT; cdr3_aa: CASSLGRGDQPQHF
clone_size: few; v_call: TRBV7-2; d_call: -; j_call: TRBJ1-4; cdr3_nt: TGTGCCAGCAAGAGGGAAGTAGATGAAAAACTGTTTTTT; cdr3_aa: CASKREVDEKLFF
clone_size: few; v_call: TRBV6-1; d_call: TRBD2; j_call: TRBJ2-1; cdr3_nt: TGTGCCAGCAGAGGACTAGCGGGCTACAATGAGCAGTTCTTC; cdr3_aa: CASRGLAGYNEQFF
clone_size: -; v_call: TRBV15; d_call: -; j_call: TRBJ1-1; cdr3_nt: TGTGCCACCAGCAGAGATCTGGGCGCGAACACTGAAGCTTTCTTT; cdr3_aa: CATSRDLGANTEAFF
clone_size: many; v_call: TRBV20-1; d_call: TRBD1; j_call: TRBJ1-5; cdr3_nt: TGCAGTGCTACCAGACAGGGAGGGAGCAATCAGCCCCAGCATTTT; cdr3_aa: CSATRQGGSNQPQHF
clone_size: few; v_call: TRBV7-2; d_call: -; j_call: TRBJ2-7; cdr3_nt: TGTGCCAGCGGACGGACGGGCCTGCCCCACGAGCAGTACTTC; cdr3_aa: CASGRTGLPHEQYF
clone_size: -; v_call: TRBV10-1; d_call: TRBD2; j_call: TRBJ2-2; cdr3_nt: TGCGCCAGCAGTCCTGGACTAGCGGGGGCCAGTGGGGAGCTGTTTTTT; cdr3_aa: CASSPGLAGASGELFF
clone_size: few; v_call: TRBV28; d_call: TRBD2; j_call: TRBJ2-7; cdr3_nt: TGTGCCAGCAGAGGGGGGACTAGCGGGTGGGACGAGCAGTACTTC; cdr3_aa: CASRGGTSGWDEQYF
clone_size: few; v_call: TRBV4-1; d_call: -; j_call: TRBJ1-5; cdr3_nt: TGCGCCAGCAGCCAAGTCCGGGGAAGCAATCAGCCCCAGCATTTT; cdr3_aa: CASSQVRGSNQPQHF
clone_size: -; v_call: TRBV15; d_call: -; j_call: TRBJ2-1; cdr3_nt: TGTGCCACCAGCAGAGAGGCCCGATACAATGAGCAGTTCTTC; cdr3_aa: CATSREARYNEQFF
clone_size: few; v_call: TRBV5-1; d_call: -; j_call: TRBJ1-6; cdr3_nt: TGCGCCAGCAGCCCCGACCTAGTCGGCAATTCACCCCTCCACTTT; cdr3_aa: CASSPDLVGNSPLHF
clone_size: -; v_call: TRBV29-1; d_call: -; j_call: TRBJ2-4; cdr3_nt: TGCAGCGTTGAAACGGGACGAGCCAAAAACATTCAGTACTTC; cdr3_aa: CSVETGRAKNIQYF
clone_size: few; v_call: TRBV5-1; d_call: -; j_call: TRBJ2-5; cdr3_nt: TGCGCCAGCAGCTTCCGACAGTTCAAACAAGAGACCCAGTACTTC; cdr3_aa: CASSFRQFKQETQYF
clone_size: -; v_call: TRBV24-1; d_call: -; j_call: TRBJ1-5; cdr3_nt: TGTGCCACCAGTGACTCGGGGGGCCCTGACGATCAGCCCCAGCATTTT; cdr3_aa: CATSDSGGPDDQPQHF
clone_size: few; v_call: TRBV7-8; d_call: -; j_call: TRBJ2-1; cdr3_nt: TGTGCCAGCAGCAAGGGGGAGGGGGCATTCTACAATGAGCAGTTCTTC; cdr3_aa: CASSKGEGAFYNEQFF
clone_size: -; v_call: TRBV27; d_call: -; j_call: TRBJ2-1; cdr3_nt: TGTGCCAGCAGTTCCGGTAGGGGGGGCGATGAGCAGTTCTTC; cdr3_aa: CASSSGRGGDEQFF
clone_size: many; v_call: TRBV28; d_call: -; j_call: TRBJ2-5; cdr3_nt: TGTGCCAGCAGCACCCAAGAGACCCAGTACTTC; cdr3_aa: CASSTQETQYF
clone_size: -; v_call: TRBV12-3/TRBV12-4; d_call: -; j_call: TRBJ1-2; cdr3_nt: TGTGCCAGCAGTTTGCAGGCAGCCCTCTATGGCTACACCTTC; cdr3_aa: CASSLQAALYGYTF